The entry below gives a single T cell receptor beta chain sequence along with its context. Unique molecular identifiers were present on the cDNA, which also gained a universal primer site by template switching. A single record per CDR3 protein comes from TCRdb applying MiXCR to the 5' RACE reads. The sample contains approximately 500,000 distinct CDR3 sequences, roughly 24% of which appear only once. These data are taken from a study of identical twins. V dropped 2 bases and J dropped 6 bases, with 6 bases sitting between them. There are 11 residues in the CDR3. Germline V gene sequence: CDR1 SGHRS, CDR2 YFSETQ. This same sample was also taken into another study, of T cells expressing NK-cell markers. From that paper: CD8+ T cells in six donors included dominant NKG2C+ clonotypes at 1.0-7.0%.

This clonotype was sampled from a woman aged 18 to 35 in good health. The V and J genes are TRBV5-1 and TRBJ2-7; D is unresolved. The sample consisted of CD4+ T cells sorted from blood. The CDR3 DNA sequence: TGCGCCAGCAGCTTCGCCGGCGAGCAGTACTTC. Protein product: CASSFAGEQYF. The variable domain in full, with the rest retrieved from reference TRBV5-1 and TRBJ2-7, is KAGVTQTPRYLIKTRGQQVTLSCSPISGHRSVSWYQQTPGQGLQFLFEYFSETQRNKGNFPGRFSGRQFSNSRSEMNVSTLELGDSALYLCASSFAGEQYFGPGTRLTVT.